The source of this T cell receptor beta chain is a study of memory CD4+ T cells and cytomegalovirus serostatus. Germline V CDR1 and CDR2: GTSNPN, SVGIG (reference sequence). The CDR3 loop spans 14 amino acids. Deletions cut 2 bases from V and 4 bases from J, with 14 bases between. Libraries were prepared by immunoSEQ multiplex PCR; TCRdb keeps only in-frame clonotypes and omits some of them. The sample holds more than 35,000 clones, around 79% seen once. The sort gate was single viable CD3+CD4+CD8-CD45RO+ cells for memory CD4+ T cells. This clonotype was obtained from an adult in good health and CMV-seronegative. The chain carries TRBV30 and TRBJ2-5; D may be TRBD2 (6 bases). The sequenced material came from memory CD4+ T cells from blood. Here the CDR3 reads CAWSYQGRRETQYF. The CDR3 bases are TGTGCCTGGAGTTATCAAGGGAGGCGAGAGACCCAGTACTTC.